Listed here is a single T cell receptor (beta chain). The data belong to a study of blood T cell repertoires in COVID-19. Study as a whole: Samples taken during acute and convalescent COVID-19 were collected in the United States, Italy and Spain. T cells, B-cell-depleted T cells, or PBMCs provided the cDNA or gDNA that served as material.

V shed 7 bases and J shed 1 base, with 12 bases lying between them. The germline gives CDR1 SNHLY, CDR2 FYNNEI. This CDR3 is 14 amino acids long. In the authors' methods: Nucleated cell counts were estimated from reference gene primer amplification. The protocol was immunoSEQ multiplex PCR, while the TCRdb copy is restricted to in-frame clones and leaves out a portion. V and J calls plus clone size are reproduced from that table; the DNA served to infer D and trimming. The sample shows 450,000 or so clones, approximately 90% of them seen only once. The gene calls are TRBV2 and TRBJ2-3; D perhaps matches TRBD1 (5 bases). What was sequenced was peripheral blood. The source is a man aged 18 to 29 with COVID-19, enrolled during active disease. The CDR3, as DNA: TGTGCCAGCATCGTCCAGGGCGGCACAGATACGCAGTATTTT. Protein product: CASIVQGGTDTQYF.